This passage covers 24 T cell receptor beta chains from one sample sequenced in a study of T cell responses to AZD1222 COVID-19 vaccine. Here immunoSEQ multiplex PCR was the method, and the copy in TCRdb shows in-frame clones only, minus some. The sample shows some 92,000 clones, roughly 90% of them seen only once. The source material was peripheral blood, sampled on day 0 of AZD1222 vaccination. The receptor source for this set is an adult in good health.

The rearrangement links TRBV6-4 to TRBJ1-4, with 7 positions matching TRBD1. The CDR3 runs to 18 residues. Unmatched junction bases numbered 19, after V lost 5 bases and J lost 7 bases. Germline CDR1 and CDR2: MRHNA and SNTAGT. The CDR3 coding sequence is TGTGCCAGCAGTTCTTATTCGTGGGAGGGGGCCCAGTCTGAAAAACTGTTTTTT. Its protein product is CASSSYSWEGAQSEKLFF.

The rearrangement links TRBV28 to TRBJ2-3, with 12 bases that match TRBD2. V lost 4 bases, J lost 6 bases, and 8 bases stayed unmatched. CDR3 length: 16 amino acids. In germline, CDR1 is MDHEN, CDR2 SYDVKM. The CDR3 sequence: CASSWLLAGGRDTQYF. The DNA for the CDR3 is TGTGCCAGCAGTTGGTTACTAGCGGGAGGAAGGGATACGCAGTATTTT.

This clone was observed a handful of times. CDR3 region: CASSLDAGTGGYTF. The CDR3 coding sequence is TGTGCCAGCAGCTTGGATGCAGGGACGGGCGGCTACACCTTC. The chain recombines TRBV5-4 with TRBJ1-2; D may be TRBD1 (5 bases). The ends were cut back, 0 bases at V and 8 bases at J, with 14 bases in the middle. Looked up from germline, CDR1 is SGHNT and CDR2 is YYREEE (reference sequence). The CDR3 contains 14 residues.

The rearrangement uses TRBV19 and TRBJ2-1; D remains ambiguous. The CDR3 sequence is 15 residues long. Germline CDR1 LNHDA, CDR2 SQIVND (reference sequence). Trimming stripped 3 bases from V and 3 bases from J, with 12 bases between. The CDR3 DNA follows: TGTGCCAGTAGTATGCCAGGAACTAACTACAATGAGCAGTTCTTC. Translated, it gives CASSMPGTNYNEQFF.

This clone was seen only a few times. This chain links TRBV5-5 with TRBJ1-2; no definite D call. The germline V gene encodes CDR1 SGHKS and CDR2 YYEKEE (reference sequence). V lost 4 bases and J lost 7, with 11 bases in between. CDR3 length: 12 residues. The CDR3 coding sequence is TGTGCCAGCAGCCCCCTACGGGGTGGCTACACCTTC. Protein sequence: CASSPLRGGYTF.

V is TRBV19 and J is TRBJ2-1, with D maybe TRBD2 (5 bases). Germline loops: CDR1 LNHDA, CDR2 SQIVND (reference sequence). V was pared by 3 bases and J by 1 base, with 10 bases between. This CDR3 spans 15 amino acids. CDR3 in DNA: TGTGCCAGTAGTATCGAGGGTGGATCCTACAATGAGCAGTTCTTC. It encodes CASSIEGGSYNEQFF.

The chain carries TRBV5-6 and TRBJ1-1; D gene uncertain. Germline CDR1 is SGHDT and CDR2 is YYEEEE. V lost 4 bases to trimming and J lost 0 bases, with 10 bases between them. This CDR3 is 14 amino acids long. In nucleotides, the CDR3 is TGTGCCAGCAGCCGGGCCAGCCTGAACACTGAAGCTTTCTTT. Translation gives CASSRASLNTEAFF.

This rearrangement joins TRBV28 to TRBJ2-7; D is unresolved. CDR1 and CDR2 (germline): MDHEN, SYDVKM. The CDR3 is made up of 14 amino acids. The V and J ends lost 3 bases and 3 bases respectively, with 12 bases between them. The CDR3 DNA sequence: TGTGCCAGCAGTTTCCTAAACTGGCACTACGAGCAGTACTTC. Protein sequence: CASSFLNWHYEQYF.

This rearrangement joins TRBV3-1 (or the pseudogene TRBV3-2) to TRBJ2-5; 10 bases are a match to TRBD1. Trimming took 3 bases from V and 5 from J; bases not matched to a gene: 12. The germline V gene encodes CDR1 LGHDT and CDR2 YNNKEL (reference sequence). The CDR3 length is 17 residues. The CDR3 loop reads CASSHQAPRTGGETQYF. CDR3 nucleotides: TGTGCCAGCAGCCACCAAGCTCCCAGGACAGGGGGGGAGACCCAGTACTTC.

The chain recombines TRBV30 with TRBJ1-2; D ambiguous. CDR3 size: 16 residues. Trimming removed 2 bases from V and 4 bases from J, with 20 bases in between. CDR1 GTSNPN and CDR2 SVGIG come from the germline V gene (reference sequence). The CDR3 nucleotides read TGTGCCTGGAGTTCCCCCGCGCAGGCCCACTCCTATGGCTACACCTTC. Protein: CAWSSPAQAHSYGYTF.

CDR3 sequence (DNA): TGTGCCAGCAACCTGGGTTTTCGACCTACCGAGCAGTACTTC. Translating it yields CASNLGFRPTEQYF. The chain has TRBV28 and TRBJ2-7; D is undetermined. From germline, CDR1 is MDHEN and CDR2 SYDVKM. This CDR3 contains 14 residues. The V and J ends lost 7 bases and 6 bases respectively, with 19 bases between them.

A remark on this clone: This same CDR3 is encoded by further DNA sequences in the sample. The V call is TRBV18, the J call TRBJ1-1, with TRBD1 matching over 7 bases. This CDR3 has 14 amino acids. J lost 0 bases, V lost 3 bases, and 1 base had no gene match. Per the germline V gene, CDR1 is KGHSH and CDR2 is LQKENI. CDR3 sequence reads: CASSPDRVNTEAFF. CDR3 nucleotide sequence: TGTGCCAGCTCACCTGACAGGGTGAACACTGAAGCTTTCTTT.

The J gene is TRBJ1-1, the V gene TRBV28, with D unresolved. V dropped 9 bases and J dropped 6 bases, with 20 bases sitting between them. Looked up from germline, CDR1 is MDHEN and CDR2 is SYDVKM. This CDR3 comprises 14 residues. The CDR3 protein is CASEVLGASAEAFF. The DNA for the CDR3 is TGTGCCAGTGAGGTCTTGGGAGCCAGCGCTGAAGCTTTCTTT.

The chain combines TRBV7-2 with TRBJ2-3; 7 positions match TRBD2. The CDR3 consists of 14 residues. Germline trimming cut 7 bases from V and 4 bases from J; bases unmatched to any gene: 8. Germline V gene lookup returns CDR1 SGHTA and CDR2 FQGNSA. The CDR3 spells CASNGGGRADTQYF. The CDR3 DNA is TGTGCCAGCAACGGGGGAGGGCGGGCAGATACGCAGTATTTT.

The chain carries TRBV27 and TRBJ1-1; 7 nucleotides match TRBD1. CDR1 MNHEY and CDR2 SMNVEV come from the germline V gene (reference sequence). CDR3 size: 14 residues. Unmatched junction bases numbered 8, after V lost 10 bases and J lost 0 bases. As DNA, the CDR3 is TGTGCCACCAGGACAGGCCTCATGAACACTGAAGCTTTCTTT. It codes for CATRTGLMNTEAFF.

V and J are TRBV7-2 and TRBJ2-4; D might be TRBD1 (6 bases). V was shortened by 5 bases and J by 4 bases, with 12 bases between the two germline ends. This CDR3 spans 14 amino acids. Germline CDR1 and CDR2: SGHTA and FQGNSA. The CDR3 DNA follows: TGTGCCAGCAGCCCTTACAGGGAGAAAAACATTCAGTACTTC. Translated, it gives CASSPYREKNIQYF.

This chain joins TRBV11-3 and TRBJ2-3, with D perhaps TRBD2 (5 bases). The CDR3 has 14 residues. The V and J ends lost 5 bases and 6 bases respectively, with 15 bases between them. The V gene's germline CDR1 is SGHNT and CDR2 YENEEA. The CDR3 coding sequence is TGTGCCAGCAGCCCAGGAGGCAGCCAGGATACGCAGTATTTT. Residues: CASSPGGSQDTQYF.

J is TRBJ1-4 and V is TRBV4-2; D unresolved. This CDR3 is built from 14 residues. Trimming removed 0 bases from V and 5 bases from J, with 7 bases in between. Germline CDR1 LGHNA, CDR2 YNFKEQ. The CDR3, as DNA: TGTGCCAGCAGCCAAGATCGACTCAATGAAAAACTGTTTTTT. The encoded protein is CASSQDRLNEKLFF.

This sequence joins TRBV11-3 and TRBJ2-1; no definite D call. The germline V gene encodes CDR1 SGHNT and CDR2 YENEEA. This CDR3 is 13 amino acids long. Trimming took 8 bases from V and 5 from J, leaving 13 bases between them. The CDR3 loop is CASGPGPNNEQFF. The CDR3 DNA is TGTGCCAGCGGCCCTGGACCAAACAATGAGCAGTTCTTC. Drawing the rest from reference TRBV11-3 and TRBJ2-1, the complete variable domain is EAGVVQSPRYKIIEKKQPVAFWCNPISGHNTLYWYLQNLGQGPELLIRYENEEAVDDSQLPKDRFSAERLKGVDSTLKIQPAELGDSAVYLCASGPGPNNEQFFGPGTRLTVL.

The DNA of the CDR3 is TGTGCCAGCAGCTTAGAGGTGGGGAGCACTGAAGCTTTCTTT. Its protein is CASSLEVGSTEAFF. The rearrangement uses TRBV7-9 and TRBJ1-1, with D hard to call. Trimming stripped 1 base from V and 4 bases from J, with 10 bases between. Per germline, CDR1 SEHNR and CDR2 FQNEAQ (reference sequence). The CDR3 is made up of 14 amino acids.

This clone was found once. At one of its ends the junction is not consistent with the germline gene, which may arise from a read error. The chain is built from TRBV12-3 or TRBV12-4 and TRBJ1-2; no definite D call. The CDR3 covers 12 residues. As DNA, the CDR3 is TGTGCCGGCAGCCTATTCGGAGATGGCTACACCTTC. Protein sequence: CAGSLFGDGYTF.

This clone was detected only once. This chain joins TRBV7-2 and TRBJ1-6; the D gene is possibly TRBD1 (5 bases). V gave up 0 bases and J gave up 7 bases, with 10 bases separating them. CDR1 is SGHTA, CDR2 FQGNSA, per germline. This CDR3 is 15 amino acids long. CDR3 sequence: CASSLATGGNSPLHF. CDR3 DNA: TGTGCCAGCAGCTTAGCTACGGGGGGGAATTCACCCCTCCACTTT.

This clone was observed a single time. The CDR3 reads CASSQDGRQGSSYNEQFF. CDR3 in DNA: TGTGCCAGCAGCCAAGATGGGAGACAGGGAAGCTCCTACAATGAGCAGTTCTTC. The rearrangement links TRBV3-1 (or the pseudogene TRBV3-2) to TRBJ2-1; the match to TRBD1 covers 7 bases. The CDR3 length is 18 residues. V lost 0 bases and J lost 0; bases outside the gene matches: 8. Germline CDR1 reads LGHDT; CDR2 reads YNNKEL (reference sequence).

CDR3 amino acids: CASSIGRRAVYNEQFF. The CDR3 coding sequence is TGTGCCAGTAGTATAGGTCGGCGGGCGGTTTACAATGAGCAGTTCTTC. The chain combines TRBV19 with TRBJ2-1, with D perhaps matching TRBD2 (5 bases). Trimming pared 1 base from V and 4 bases from J, leaving 14 bases between. CDR1 LNHDA and CDR2 SQIVND come from the germline V gene (reference sequence). This CDR3 spans 16 amino acids.